This T cell receptor beta chain was documented in a study of OX40 agonist ivuxolimab in advanced cancers. Across the study: Partial responses were observed in three patients, of whom one had hepatocellular carcinoma and two had cutaneous melanoma. Study results and caveats: The average count of expanded clones was higher among CD8+ T cells than among CD4+. Clonal expansion from baseline to week 6 occurred in both CD4+ and CD8+ T cells.

Peripheral blood came from all dose cohorts at three timepoints. Assay: immunoSEQ multiplex PCR; the TCRdb copy retains only in-frame clones and omits some. Among approximately 64,000 clones, 70% to 90% were seen once, and the ten largest hold approximately 3%. This clone was found a few times. Its antigen is unknown. This clonotype was obtained from an adult with an advanced solid tumor such as melanoma, head and neck, liver or kidney cancer. This specimen was CD4+ or CD8+ T cells sorted from blood, taken in a trial of the OX40 agonist ivuxolimab.

The CDR3 DNA is TGTGCCAGCAGCCAAAGGGGAGGAGTCGGGTCCGAGCAGTACTTC. This translates into CASSQRGGVGSEQYF. The chain joins TRBV4-2 to TRBJ2-7, with D possibly being TRBD2 (6 bases). The CDR3 loop spans 15 amino acids. Deletions cut 2 bases from V and 6 bases from J, with 17 bases between. Germline V gene lookup returns CDR1 LGHNA and CDR2 YNFKEQ.